The entry that follows covers one T cell receptor (beta chain) sequence. Its antigen is unknown. This record belongs to a study of T-cell reconstitution after alpha-beta-depleted transplantation in children. Study-level results: Roughly two months post-transplant, alpha-beta T cells reportedly originated from several hundred graft clones that had expanded.

V lost 2 bases, J lost 2 bases, and 5 bases stayed unmatched. The CDR3 consists of 16 residues. Germline V gene sequence: CDR1 KGHSH, CDR2 LQKENI. The library targeted TCRbeta and was prepared with unique molecular identifiers. TCRdb reprocessed the PCR reads via MiXCR and lists one record per CDR3 protein. The table shows about 500,000 distinct CDR3 sequences, with about an eighth occurring only once. This chain links TRBV18 with TRBJ2-1; 8 nucleotides align to TRBD1. The clonotype comes from a female patient aged 2-9 years who had a stem cell transplant for aplastic anemia, so the T cells may come from the graft donor. The input for sequencing was PBMCs, mostly from graft donor cells, taken 180 days after TCRalphabeta/CD19-depleted stem cell transplant. CDR3 loop: CASSPADREPYNEQFF. The DNA of the CDR3 is TGTGCCAGCTCACCAGCGGACAGGGAGCCCTACAATGAGCAGTTCTTC.